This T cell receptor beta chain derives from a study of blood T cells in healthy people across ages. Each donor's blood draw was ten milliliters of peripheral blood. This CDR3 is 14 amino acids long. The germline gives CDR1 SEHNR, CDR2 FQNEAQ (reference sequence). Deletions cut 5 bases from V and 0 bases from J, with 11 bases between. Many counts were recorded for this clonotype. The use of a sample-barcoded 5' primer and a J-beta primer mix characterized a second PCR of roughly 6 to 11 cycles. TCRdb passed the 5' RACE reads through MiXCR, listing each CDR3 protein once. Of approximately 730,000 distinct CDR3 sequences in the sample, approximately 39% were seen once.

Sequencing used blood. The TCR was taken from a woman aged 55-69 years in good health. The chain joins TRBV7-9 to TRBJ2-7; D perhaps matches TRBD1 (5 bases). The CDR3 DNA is TGTGCCAGCAGCGTGACAGCCAGCTCCTACGAGCAGTACTTC. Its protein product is CASSVTASSYEQYF. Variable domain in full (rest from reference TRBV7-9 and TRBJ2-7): DTGVSQNPRHKITKRGQNVTFRCDPISEHNRLYWYRQTLGQGPEFLTYFQNEAQLEKSRLLSDRFSAERPKGSFSTLEIQRTEQGDSAMYLCASSVTASSYEQYFGPGTRLTVT.